Each of the 18 T cell receptor beta chains below was sequenced from the same sample in a study of CD8 T cells in ankylosing spondylitis. MiXCR was run by TCRdb on the 5' RACE reads, yielding one entry per CDR3 protein. Among approximately 88,000 distinct CDR3 sequences, roughly 8.8% were seen once, and the ten largest hold 5.1%. The source material was blood, either unsorted or a sorted T cell fraction (not recorded which). The receptors shown here come from a male donor with ankylosing spondylitis or in good health (not recorded which).

This clonotype was found many times. V is TRBV12-3 or TRBV12-4 and J is TRBJ2-7; 7 nucleotides agree with TRBD2. V was clipped by 6 bases and J by 4 bases; unmatched bases: 18. The CDR3 runs 17 residues. The CDR3 nucleotides are TGTGCCAGCAGCGACGTCCAGGAGCGGGGCAGCGGTTACGAGCAGTACTTC. It is translated as CASSDVQERGSGYEQYF.

This clonotype was seen many times. The genes are TRBV7-9 and TRBJ2-7; D may be TRBD1 (5 bases). Trimming removed 5 bases at V and 2 bases at J, with 16 bases between. CDR1 is SEHNR and CDR2 is FQNEAQ in the germline V gene (reference sequence). This CDR3 region has 15 residues. CDR3 in DNA: TGTGCCAGCAGCGGTTGGGTGGGGCTTGCCTACGAGCAGTACTTC. Its protein is CASSGWVGLAYEQYF.

The table lists this clonotype with a few counts. The rearrangement uses TRBV7-9 and TRBJ2-3; TRBD2 matches 7 bases. The CDR3 contains 14 residues. V dropped 3 bases and J dropped 5; count of bases not matched to a gene: 5. Germline CDR1 reads SEHNR; CDR2 reads FQNEAQ (reference sequence). CDR3 region: CASSFEWGGDTQYF. The CDR3 region has the DNA TGTGCCAGCAGCTTCGAGTGGGGGGGAGATACGCAGTATTTT. The variable domain in full, completed from reference TRBV7-9 and TRBJ2-3, reads DTGVSQNPRHKITKRGQNVTFRCDPISEHNRLYWYRQTLGQGPEFLTYFQNEAQLEKSRLLSDRFSAERPKGSFSTLEIQRTEQGDSAMYLCASSFEWGGDTQYFGPGTRLTVL.

The table lists this clonotype with many counts. The chain links TRBV7-3 to TRBJ2-2; 7 positions match TRBD1. Germline V lookup: CDR1 SGHTA, CDR2 FQGTGA. V shed 6 bases and J 3 bases; nucleotides not matched to a gene: 7. The CDR3 spans 15 residues. The CDR3: CASRASGTDTGELFF. In DNA form, the CDR3 reads TGTGCCAGCAGGGCCTCCGGGACAGACACCGGGGAGCTGTTTTTT.

The table lists this clonotype with a few counts. The V gene is TRBV12-3 or TRBV12-4, the J gene TRBJ2-1; D is undetermined. Trimming left V 9 bases short and J 6 bases short, with 9 bases between. CDR3 length: 11 amino acids. The CDR3 protein is CASCGINEQFF. The CDR3 DNA is TGTGCCAGTTGTGGGATCAATGAGCAGTTCTTC.

This clonotype was found many times. A single base separates this from a much larger clone, so it may be a read error. The chain couples TRBV12-3 or TRBV12-4 to TRBJ2-3; no clear D. Trimming took off 3 bases at V and 1 base at J, with 2 bases between the two ends. This CDR3 contains 12 residues. Written as DNA, the CDR3 is TGTGCCAGCAGTTTCGGCACAGATACGCAGTATTTT. Amino acids: CASSFGTDTQYF.

The rearrangement joins TRBV7-2 to TRBJ2-3; TRBD1 matches at 8 bases. Trimming took 5 bases from V and 1 from J; bases not matched to a gene: 5. The CDR3 is made up of 15 amino acids. Germline V gene lookup returns CDR1 SGHTA and CDR2 FQGNSA. CDR3 DNA sequence: TGTGCCAGCAGCCCAGACAGGGGTGGCACAGATACGCAGTATTTT. It yields the protein CASSPDRGGTDTQYF.

Many counts were recorded for this clonotype. The CDR3 loop reads CATSDTPGPTDTQYF. CDR3 sequence (DNA): TGTGCCACCAGTGATACTCCGGGTCCTACAGATACGCAGTATTTT. This chain uses TRBV24-1 with TRBJ2-3; D not certain. V gave up 3 bases and J gave up 3 bases, with 12 bases separating them. Germline V gene lookup returns CDR1 KGHDR and CDR2 SFDVKD. CDR3 length: 15 amino acids.

Ten or more counts support this clonotype. The chain recombines TRBV20-1 with TRBJ2-1; TRBD2 agrees at 7 bases. This CDR3 has 14 amino acids. Germline-derived CDR1 and CDR2 are DFQATT and SNEGSKA (reference sequence). V trimming: 5 bases; J trimming: 9 bases; junction bases outside the gene matches: 13. The CDR3: CSAYPGGLQGEQFF. In nucleotides, the CDR3 is TGCAGTGCTTACCCGGGGGGACTACAAGGTGAGCAGTTCTTC.

This clonotype was observed at least ten times. The chain combines TRBV12-3 or TRBV12-4 with TRBJ2-1, with D perhaps TRBD1 (5 bases). The CDR3 consists of 13 residues. The V gene lost 6 bases and the J gene lost 6 bases, with 12 bases spanning the gap. The CDR3 coding sequence is TGTGCCAGCAGCCCGCTCAGGGTCAATGAGCAGTTCTTC. Translated, it gives CASSPLRVNEQFF.

The sample holds many counts of this clonotype. V gene TRBV12-3 or TRBV12-4 combines with J gene TRBJ2-2, with 12 bases lining up with TRBD2. The junction had 4 bases not matched to a gene; V was cut back by 6 bases and J by 5 bases. This CDR3 spans 15 amino acids. CDR3 residues: CASSRGLAGTGELFF. Here the CDR3 DNA reads TGTGCCAGCAGCCGTGGACTAGCGGGGACCGGGGAGCTGTTTTTT.

This clonotype was counted at least ten times. The DNA for the CDR3 is TGTGCCAGCAGCCCCGCGGGACTGATCACAGATACGCAGTATTTT. Protein: CASSPAGLITDTQYF. The V gene is TRBV5-6, the J gene TRBJ2-3; perhaps TRBD2 as D (6 bases). The CDR3 has 15 amino acids. V lost 4 bases to trimming and J lost 2 bases, with 14 bases between them. The germline V gene encodes CDR1 SGHDT and CDR2 YYEEEE.

This clonotype was observed at least ten times. The V gene is TRBV7-3, the J gene TRBJ1-3, with D uncertain. With 1 base removed from V and 1 base from J, the gap between germline ends came to 5 bases. Germline CDR1 and CDR2: SGHTA and FQGTGA. The CDR3 sequence is 14 residues long. The CDR3 region is CASSLSLSGNTIYF. DNA for the CDR3: TGTGCCAGCAGCTTAAGTCTATCTGGAAACACCATATATTTT. Drawing the rest from reference TRBV7-3 and TRBJ1-3, the complete variable domain is GAGVSQTPSNKVTEKGKYVELRCDPISGHTALYWYRQSLGQGPEFLIYFQGTGAADDSGLPNDRFFAVRPEGSVSTLKIQRTERGDSAVYLCASSLSLSGNTIYFGEGSWLTVV.

Many counts were recorded for this clonotype. The gene calls are TRBV7-2 and TRBJ1-1; D is uncertain. CDR3 length: 14 residues. Germline CDR1 SGHTA, CDR2 FQGNSA. Between the trimmed V and J ends, which lost 1 base and 3 bases, there was a span of 9 bases. In DNA form, the CDR3 reads TGTGCCAGCAGCTTAGTCGGGGTCGACACTGAAGCTTTCTTT. This encodes CASSLVGVDTEAFF.

This clonotype was seen only a few times. The rearrangement uses TRBV2 and TRBJ2-1; unclear D gene. V was clipped by 4 bases and J by 6 bases, with 22 bases between them. Germline CDR1 and CDR2: SNHLY and FYNNEI. The CDR3 sequence is 17 residues long. CDR3 in amino acids: CASSGSADWRPRNEQFF. In DNA form, the CDR3 reads TGTGCCAGCAGTGGTTCTGCTGATTGGCGGCCTCGCAATGAGCAGTTCTTC.

This clonotype was recorded at least ten times. The chain couples TRBV29-1 to TRBJ1-1; no definite D call. Trimming shortened V by 4 bases and J by 4 bases, and 10 bases separated the two germline ends. The CDR3 loop spans 12 amino acids. Per the germline V gene, CDR1 is SQVTM and CDR2 is ANQGSEA. The CDR3, as DNA: TGCAGCGTTGTCAAGACATTCACTGAAGCTTTCTTT. This translates into CSVVKTFTEAFF.

V is TRBV12-3 or TRBV12-4 and J is TRBJ1-5, with 7 positions matching TRBD1. This CDR3 is 16 amino acids long. The junction had 10 bases not matched to a gene; V was cut back by 5 bases and J by 3 bases. The CDR3 nucleotides read TGTGCCAGCAGTCTCAGACAGGGAGGGAACAATCAGCCCCAGCATTTT. This gives the protein CASSLRQGGNNQPQHF.

The sample holds many counts of this clonotype. V gene TRBV29-1 combines with J gene TRBJ2-7; 10 bases fit TRBD1. The germline gives CDR1 SQVTM, CDR2 ANQGSEA. This CDR3 is built from 12 residues. Germline trimming cut 7 bases from V and 5 bases from J; bases unmatched to any gene: 5. The CDR3 coding sequence is TGCAGCGCAAGGACAGGGGGTGACGAGCAGTACTTC. Translating it yields CSARTGGDEQYF.